The 26 T cell receptor beta chains given below trace back to one sample, sequenced in a study of blood T cell repertoires in COVID-19. The data were produced by immunoSEQ multiplex PCR, yet TCRdb's version contains in-frame clones alone and is incomplete. Of about 160,000 clones in the sample, around 84% were seen once. The sequencing input was peripheral blood. Source of these receptors: a woman aged 80 or over with acute or convalescent COVID-19.

V and J are TRBV30 and TRBJ1-2; maybe TRBD1 (5 bases). The V end was cut by 3 bases, the J end by 7 bases, with 12 bases between. This CDR3 region has 12 residues. In germline, CDR1 is GTSNPN, CDR2 SVGIG (reference sequence). CDR3 nucleotides: TGTGCCTGGAGACCTACGGGGGGTGGCTACACCTTC. This sequence encodes CAWRPTGGGYTF.

Points on this clone: Other DNA sequences from this sample encode an identical CDR3 as well. The V and J genes are TRBV27 and TRBJ2-7, with D possibly being TRBD1 (6 bases). With 6 bases removed from V and 1 base from J, the gap between germline ends came to 10 bases. In germline, CDR1 is MNHEY, CDR2 SMNVEV (reference sequence). This CDR3 region has 13 residues. The CDR3 region is CASSRTGSYEQYF. The CDR3 DNA follows: TGTGCCAGCAGCCGAACAGGGTCCTACGAGCAGTACTTC.

The rearrangement uses TRBV11-2 and TRBJ1-1, with D possibly being TRBD1 (5 bases). CDR1 is SGHAT and CDR2 is FQNNGV in the germline V gene. Deletions cut 5 bases from V and 6 bases from J, with 19 bases between. The CDR3 is 15 amino acids. CDR3 in DNA: TGTGCCAGCAGCCATCGTGACGGGGGAACATCTGAAGCTTTCTTT. Translation: CASSHRDGGTSEAFF.

The rearrangement uses TRBV12-3 or TRBV12-4 and TRBJ2-1, with D tentatively TRBD2 (5 bases). The CDR3 covers 13 residues. V lost 6 bases to trimming and J lost 6 bases, with 12 bases between them. The CDR3 protein is CASRARRGNEQFF. The CDR3 DNA sequence: TGTGCCAGCAGAGCACGCCGGGGCAATGAGCAGTTCTTC.

The rearrangement joins TRBV11-1 to TRBJ1-1, with 8 bases fitting TRBD1. Germline trimming cut 6 bases from V and 1 base from J; bases unmatched to any gene: 4. The CDR3 is 14 amino acids. Germline-derived CDR1 and CDR2 are SGHAT and FQDESV (reference sequence). The CDR3 protein is CASSRQGPNTEAFF. For the CDR3, the DNA is TGTGCCAGCAGTCGACAGGGGCCGAACACTGAAGCTTTCTTT.

The V gene is TRBV3-1 (or the pseudogene TRBV3-2), the J gene TRBJ1-5, with D possibly TRBD1 on 6 matching bases. Germline V CDR1 and CDR2: LGHDT, YNNKEL (reference sequence). The CDR3 is made up of 18 amino acids. V was pared by 0 bases and J by 2 bases, with 17 bases between. The CDR3: CASSQELPRGDGNQPQHF. CDR3 DNA sequence: TGTGCCAGCAGCCAAGAATTGCCCAGGGGAGATGGCAATCAGCCCCAGCATTTT.

The chain uses TRBV27 and TRBJ2-3; possible D gene TRBD2, 6 bases. This CDR3 has 14 amino acids. Looked up from germline, CDR1 is MNHEY and CDR2 is SMNVEV (reference sequence). V lost 4 bases and J lost 4, with 12 bases in between. The CDR3 region is CASSSDGSADTQYF. The CDR3 DNA follows: TGTGCCAGCAGTTCAGACGGGAGCGCAGATACGCAGTATTTT.

CDR3: CASRTDRDTEAFF. The CDR3 DNA reads TGTGCCAGCAGAACGGACAGGGACACTGAAGCTTTCTTT. The gene calls are TRBV6-5 and TRBJ1-1, with 8 positions matching TRBD1. Trimming at V came to 6 bases and at J to 3 bases, leaving 3 bases not matched to a gene. The CDR3 contains 13 residues. Germline CDR1 MNHEY, CDR2 SVGAGI.

The V gene is TRBV4-1, the J gene TRBJ2-2, with D perhaps matching TRBD2 (6 bases). The ends were cut back, 3 bases at V and 6 bases at J, with 17 bases in the middle. CDR1 MGHRA and CDR2 YSYEKL come from the germline V gene. The CDR3 loop spans 16 amino acids. CDR3 sequence (DNA): TGCGCCAGCAGCCAGGAGGGACGGGCCCCCCCCGGGGAGCTGTTTTTT. The encoded protein is CASSQEGRAPPGELFF.

The chain carries TRBV4-3 and TRBJ1-2, with TRBD1 identical over 11 bases. The CDR3 runs 16 residues. The ends lost 1 base at V and 4 bases at J; junction bases unmatched: 5. Per the germline V gene, CDR1 is LGHNA and CDR2 is YSLEER. This chain's CDR3 is CASSQGWTGGVYGYTF. CDR3 nucleotides: TGCGCCAGCAGCCAAGGCTGGACAGGGGGCGTCTATGGCTACACCTTC.

The chain is built from TRBV27 and TRBJ2-7; TRBD2 matches 16 bases. The germline V gene encodes CDR1 MNHEY and CDR2 SMNVEV (reference sequence). The trim removed 3 bases at V and 9 bases at J, leaving 8 bases unmatched. CDR3 length: 16 residues. The CDR3 nucleotides are TGTGCCAGCAGTTTCACCGGGACTAGCGGGAGGGCGCCGCAGTACTTC. Translating gives CASSFTGTSGRAPQYF.

The chain is built from TRBV2 and TRBJ1-2; D not resolved. CDR3 size: 12 residues. The V and J ends lost 5 bases and 8 bases respectively, with 12 bases between them. Germline V gives CDR1 SNHLY, CDR2 FYNNEI. The CDR3: CASSPHKYGYTF. CDR3 DNA sequence: TGTGCCAGCAGTCCACATAAATACGGCTACACCTTC.

Points on this clone: This may come from a read error, since a much larger clone is one base off. CDR3 sequence reads: CASSPGYEQYF. The CDR3 region has the DNA TGTGCCAGCAGCCCAGGCTACGAGCAGTACTTC. The J gene is TRBJ2-7, the V gene TRBV12-3 or TRBV12-4; D remains unclear. CDR3 length equals 11 residues. V lost 6 bases and J lost 3, with 6 bases in between.

V and J are TRBV7-3 and TRBJ2-5, with D perhaps matching TRBD2 (6 bases). The CDR3 has 18 amino acids. The germline V gene has CDR1 SGHTA and CDR2 FQGTGA. V lost 1 base and J lost 0, with 18 bases in between. The CDR3 DNA sequence: TGTGCCAGCAGCTTAAGCGCCTCATTCCGGGGGAACCAAGAGACCCAGTACTTC. Protein: CASSLSASFRGNQETQYF.

The chain has TRBV27 and TRBJ2-3; weak D call: TRBD1 (6 bases). The V end was cut by 2 bases, the J end by 5 bases, with 14 bases between. The CDR3 loop spans 15 amino acids. In germline, CDR1 is MNHEY, CDR2 SMNVEV (reference sequence). The CDR3 DNA reads TGTGCCAGCAGTTTAAACAGGGTTTTTGGAGATACGCAGTATTTT. Translating gives CASSLNRVFGDTQYF.

The chain recombines TRBV15 with TRBJ2-7; perhaps TRBD1 as D (6 bases). Trimming shortened V by 0 bases and J by 0 bases, and 12 bases separated the two germline ends. This CDR3 contains 16 residues. Germline V gene lookup returns CDR1 LNHNV and CDR2 YYDKDF (reference sequence). CDR3 nucleotide sequence: TGTGCCACCAGCAGAGAAGGGGGTGCAAGCTCCTACGAGCAGTACTTC. Translated, it gives CATSREGGASSYEQYF.

The J gene is TRBJ2-7, the V gene TRBV5-1; 10 positions match TRBD1. With V trimmed by 4 bases and J by 9 bases, 7 bases remained unmatched. The CDR3 sequence is 13 residues long. Germline V CDR1 and CDR2: SGHRS, YFSETQ. For the CDR3, the DNA is TGCGCCAGCAGCGAGAAGACAGGGGGCGGGCAGTACTTC. Encoded protein: CASSEKTGGGQYF.

The chain couples TRBV28 to TRBJ1-2, with D tentatively TRBD1 (6 bases). The V and J ends lost 2 bases and 1 base respectively, with 8 bases between them. The CDR3 runs 14 residues. From germline, CDR1 is MDHEN and CDR2 SYDVKM. This CDR3 reads CASSLTGRNYGYTF. The CDR3 region has the DNA TGTGCCAGCAGTTTAACAGGGCGTAACTATGGCTACACCTTC.

V gene TRBV7-8 combines with J gene TRBJ1-2; 10 bases are a match to TRBD1. Looked up from germline, CDR1 is SGHVS and CDR2 is FQNEAQ. Losses at the gene ends were 5 bases for V and 5 bases for J; bases not matched to a gene: 11. CDR3 length: 16 residues. The CDR3 coding sequence is TGTGCCAGCAGCATCTCTTGGACAGGGGGAGGATATGGCTACACCTTC. It codes for CASSISWTGGGYGYTF.

The V and J genes are TRBV18 and TRBJ1-5; 7 bases fit TRBD1. CDR3 length: 18 residues. V shed 2 bases, J shed 0 bases, and the junction held 10 bases outside the gene matches. Germline values: CDR1 KGHSH, CDR2 LQKENI. The CDR3 nucleotides read TGTGCCAGCTCACCATTACCCGGGACAGCTTATAGCAATCAGCCCCAGCATTTT. Its translation: CASSPLPGTAYSNQPQHF.

The chain couples TRBV15 to TRBJ1-5; D is possibly TRBD1 (6 bases). Germline V CDR1 and CDR2: LNHNV, YYDKDF (reference sequence). The CDR3 loop spans 16 amino acids. With 2 bases removed from V and 1 base from J, the gap between germline ends came to 12 bases. The CDR3 loop reads CATSRPLTGSNQPQHF. In DNA, the CDR3 is TGTGCCACCAGCAGACCCCTCACAGGGAGCAATCAGCCCCAGCATTTT. Complete variable domain (other parts from reference TRBV15 and TRBJ1-5): DAMVIQNPRYQVTQFGKPVTLSCSQTLNHNVMYWYQQKSSQAPKLLFHYYDKDFNNEADTPDNFQSRRPNTSFCFLDIRSPGLGDTAMYLCATSRPLTGSNQPQHFGDGTRLSIL.

The V gene is TRBV19, the J gene TRBJ2-1, with TRBD2 matching over 9 bases. CDR3 length equals 17 residues. Germline CDR1 and CDR2: LNHDA and SQIVND (reference sequence). J lost 4 bases, V lost 3 bases, and 10 bases had no gene match. CDR3 nucleotides: TGTGCCAGTAGTATTCGACTAGCGGAGACATTATACAATGAGCAGTTCTTC. Its translation is CASSIRLAETLYNEQFF.

The chain recombines TRBV29-1 with TRBJ2-7; 9 bases map to TRBD2. The germline V gene encodes CDR1 SQVTM and CDR2 ANQGSEA. The CDR3 covers 12 residues. V shed 4 bases and J 5 bases; nucleotides not matched to a gene: 3. DNA for the CDR3: TGCAGCGTTGGCCTAGCGGGGAACGAGCAGTACTTC. Residues: CSVGLAGNEQYF.

The chain recombines TRBV4-1 with TRBJ1-3, with D possibly being TRBD1 (5 bases). This CDR3 spans 15 amino acids. The germline V gene encodes CDR1 MGHRA and CDR2 YSYEKL. The germline V and J ends were trimmed by 0 bases and 3 bases, with 9 bases remaining between them. CDR3: CASSQDTGFGNTIYF. The CDR3 DNA sequence: TGCGCCAGCAGCCAAGACACAGGCTTTGGAAACACCATATATTTT.

This clone was detected only once. This chain links TRBV4-3 with TRBJ1-1; D might be TRBD1 (6 bases). This CDR3 region has 14 residues. V lost 4 bases and J lost 1, with 10 bases in between. Germline loops: CDR1 LGHNA, CDR2 YSLEER. This CDR3 is CASSRGHRNTEAFF. The DNA of the CDR3 is TGCGCCAGCAGCCGGGGACACAGGAACACTGAAGCTTTCTTT.

The chain has TRBV19 and TRBJ2-5; D is unclear. Germline lookup yields CDR1 LNHDA and CDR2 SQIVND (reference sequence). The CDR3 length is 15 residues. Between the trimmed V and J ends, which lost 4 bases and 4 bases, there was a span of 16 bases. The chain's CDR3 is CASSTNTISRETQYF. CDR3 bases: TGTGCCAGTAGTACCAACACTATTAGCAGAGAGACCCAGTACTTC.